These 5 T cell receptor beta chains share one sample of origin, sequenced in a study of T cells after yellow fever vaccination. A single record per CDR3 protein comes from TCRdb applying MiXCR to the 5' RACE reads. Among roughly 320,000 distinct CDR3 sequences listed, 9.5% to 12% were seen once. The specimen comprised CD4+ T cells sorted from PBMCs, sampled 45 days after the yellow fever booster vaccination. All receptors come from a man aged 18 to 29 who received the YFV17D yellow fever vaccine.

A few counts support this clonotype. The V call is TRBV24-1, the J call TRBJ2-2; 7 bases agree with TRBD1. CDR3 length equals 15 residues. The V and J ends lost 4 bases and 5 bases, in that order; junction bases with no gene match: 6. In germline, CDR1 is KGHDR, CDR2 SFDVKD. The CDR3 loop reads CATSEAGGRTGELFF. CDR3 nucleotide sequence: TGTGCCACCAGTGAGGCAGGGGGAAGGACCGGGGAGCTGTTTTTT.

V and J are TRBV10-3 and TRBJ1-2; no clear D. This CDR3 comprises 13 residues. Germline V gene lookup returns CDR1 ENHRY and CDR2 SYGVKD. V was clipped by 3 bases and J by 2 bases, with 7 bases between them. CDR3 bases: TGTGCCATCAGTGAAGACGGGAACTATGGCTACACCTTC. This codes for CAISEDGNYGYTF.

This clonotype was detected many times. V gene TRBV7-2 combines with J gene TRBJ2-7; 10 nucleotides match TRBD2. With V trimmed by 4 bases and J by 3 bases, 9 bases remained unmatched. Looked up from germline, CDR1 is SGHTA and CDR2 is FQGNSA. This CDR3 contains 16 residues. The CDR3 coding sequence is TGTGCCAGCAGCTCCTTAGCGGGGGGCTGGGACTACGAGCAGTACTTC. Translated: CASSSLAGGWDYEQYF.

V is TRBV29-1 and J is TRBJ2-3; 11 bases are shared with TRBD2. The CDR3 extends over 14 amino acids. V gave up 7 bases and J gave up 5 bases; unmatched junction bases: 8. Germline values: CDR1 SQVTM, CDR2 ANQGSEA. CDR3 sequence (DNA): TGCAGCGGTAGAACTAGCGGGGGAGTAGATACGCAGTATTTT. Amino acids: CSGRTSGGVDTQYF.

This clonotype was seen repeatedly, ten times or more. The chain couples TRBV10-3 to TRBJ2-3; 14 positions match TRBD2. This CDR3 contains 19 residues. J lost 3 bases, V lost 0 bases, and 8 bases had no gene match. Germline lookup yields CDR1 ENHRY and CDR2 SYGVKD. The CDR3 nucleotides are TGTGCCATCAGTGAGTCTCCATTCCGGACTAGCGGGGGGACAGATACGCAGTATTTT. This gives the protein CAISESPFRTSGGTDTQYF.